Given below is one T cell receptor (beta chain) in context. Profiling relied on immunoSEQ multiplex PCR, and the TCRdb table lists in-frame clones only, not all of them. Among 45,000 to 70,000 clones listed, 92% were seen once. The data were obtained in a study of T cell changes during pregnancy in multiple sclerosis. The CDR3 runs 14 residues. Germline V lookup: CDR1 MNHEY, CDR2 SVGAGI. V trimming: 6 bases; J trimming: 5 bases; junction bases outside the gene matches: 5. The starting material was CD4+ T cells from peripheral blood mononuclear cells, obtained after pregnancy. This TCR was sampled from a female donor with multiple sclerosis, enrolled in a pregnancy study. The rearrangement links TRBV6-5 to TRBJ1-5; the match to TRBD1 covers 9 bases. CDR3 DNA sequence: TGTGCCAGCAGGCAACAGGGGGCTCATCAGCCCCAGCATTTT. Encoded protein: CASRQQGAHQPQHF.